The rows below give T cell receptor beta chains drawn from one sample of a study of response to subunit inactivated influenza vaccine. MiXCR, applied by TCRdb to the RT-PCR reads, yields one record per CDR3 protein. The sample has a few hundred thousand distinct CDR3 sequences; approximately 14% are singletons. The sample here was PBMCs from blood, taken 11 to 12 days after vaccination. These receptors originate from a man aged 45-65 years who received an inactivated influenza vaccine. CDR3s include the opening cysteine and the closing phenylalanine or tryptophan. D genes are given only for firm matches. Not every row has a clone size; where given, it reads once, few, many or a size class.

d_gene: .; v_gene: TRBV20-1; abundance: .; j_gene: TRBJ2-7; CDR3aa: CSAQRTVSSYEQYF; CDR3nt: TGCAGTGCCCAGAGGACAGTGAGCTCCTACGAGCAGTACTTC
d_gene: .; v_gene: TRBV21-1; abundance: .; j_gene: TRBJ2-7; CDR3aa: CASSKFRTAYEQYF; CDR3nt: TGTGCCAGCAGCAAATTTAGGACTGCCTACGAGCAGTACTTC
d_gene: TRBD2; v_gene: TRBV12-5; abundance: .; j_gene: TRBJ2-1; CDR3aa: CASGLSLAGGPHNEQFF; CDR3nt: TGTGCTAGTGGTTTGTCTTTAGCGGGGGGGCCCCACAATGAGCAGTTCTTC
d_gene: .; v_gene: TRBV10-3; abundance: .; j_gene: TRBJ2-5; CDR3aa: CAIKNNGPQETQYF; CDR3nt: TGTGCCATCAAAAATAATGGTCCCCAAGAGACCCAGTACTTC
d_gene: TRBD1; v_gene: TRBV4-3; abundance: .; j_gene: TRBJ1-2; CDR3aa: CASSQAGTGGSATYGYTF; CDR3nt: TGCGCCAGCAGCCAAGCCGGGACAGGGGGATCAGCCACCTATGGCTACACCTTC
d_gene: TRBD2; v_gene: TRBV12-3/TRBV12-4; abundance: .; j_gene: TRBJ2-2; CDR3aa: CASSPSGTRRFTGELFF; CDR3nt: TGTGCCAGCAGTCCATCCGGGACTAGGAGGTTTACCGGGGAGCTGTTTTTT
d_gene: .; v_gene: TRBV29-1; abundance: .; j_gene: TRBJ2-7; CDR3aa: CSVEWADTPYEQYF; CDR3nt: TGCAGCGTTGAATGGGCGGATACCCCCTACGAGCAGTACTTC
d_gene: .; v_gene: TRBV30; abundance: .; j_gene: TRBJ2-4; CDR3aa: CAWSLTALVAKNIQYF; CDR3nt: TGTGCCTGGAGTCTAACGGCGTTAGTAGCCAAAAACATTCAGTACTTC
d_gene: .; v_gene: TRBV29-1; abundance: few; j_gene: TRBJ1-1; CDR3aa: CSVESGGAFF; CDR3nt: TGCAGCGTTGAGTCAGGTGGCGCTTTCTTT
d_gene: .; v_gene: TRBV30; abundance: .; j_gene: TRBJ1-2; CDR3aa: CACPGWNGYTF; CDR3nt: TGTGCCTGCCCGGGGTGGAATGGCTACACCTTC
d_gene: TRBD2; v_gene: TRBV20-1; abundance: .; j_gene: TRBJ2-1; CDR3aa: CSASWRELGYEQFF; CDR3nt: TGCAGTGCTAGTTGGCGGGAGCTGGGCTATGAGCAGTTCTTC
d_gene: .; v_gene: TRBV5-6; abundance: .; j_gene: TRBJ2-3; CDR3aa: CASSPYLLSTDTQYF; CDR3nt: TGTGCCAGCAGCCCCTACCTCTTAAGCACAGATACGCAGTATTTT
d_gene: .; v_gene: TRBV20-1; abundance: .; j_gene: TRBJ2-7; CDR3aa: CSARDLHHEQYF; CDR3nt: TGCAGTGCTAGAGATCTCCATCACGAGCAGTACTTC
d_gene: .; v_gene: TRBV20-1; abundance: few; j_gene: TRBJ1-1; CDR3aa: CSASAAMNTEAFF; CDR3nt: TGCAGTGCTAGTGCAGCCATGAACACTGAAGCTTTCTTT
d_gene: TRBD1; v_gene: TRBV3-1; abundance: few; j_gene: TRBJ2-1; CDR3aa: CASSQGSGTGLVLF; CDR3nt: TGTGCCAGCAGCCAGGGGTCCGGGACAGGGTTAGTGCTCTTC
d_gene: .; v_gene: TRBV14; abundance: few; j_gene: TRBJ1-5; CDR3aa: CASSDHSGLCQPQHF; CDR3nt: TGTGCCAGCAGCGACCATTCGGGACTCTGTCAGCCCCAGCATTTT
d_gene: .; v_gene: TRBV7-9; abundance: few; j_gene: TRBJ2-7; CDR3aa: CASSSRSLIYEQYF; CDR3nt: TGTGCCAGCAGCTCGCGGAGTTTAATCTACGAGCAGTACTTC
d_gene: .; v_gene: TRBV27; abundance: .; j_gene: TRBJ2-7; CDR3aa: CASSLSRYYEQYF; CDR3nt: TGTGCCAGCAGTTTATCTAGGTATTACGAGCAGTACTTC
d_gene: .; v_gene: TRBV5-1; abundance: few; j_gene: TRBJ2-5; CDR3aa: CASSADQETQYF; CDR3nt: TGCGCCAGCAGCGCGGACCAAGAGACCCAGTACTTC
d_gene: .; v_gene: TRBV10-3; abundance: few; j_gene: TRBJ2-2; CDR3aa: CAISAGVETGELFF; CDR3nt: TGTGCCATCAGTGCTGGGGTCGAGACCGGGGAGCTGTTTTTT
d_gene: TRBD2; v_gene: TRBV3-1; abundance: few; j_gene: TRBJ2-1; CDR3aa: CASSHSGTRIYNEQFF; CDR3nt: TGTGCCAGCAGCCATTCCGGGACTAGGATCTACAATGAGCAGTTCTTC
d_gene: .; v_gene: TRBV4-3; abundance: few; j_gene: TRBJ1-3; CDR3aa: CASSQARQAPLGNTIYF; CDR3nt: TGCGCCAGCAGCCAAGCCAGACAGGCGCCTTTGGGAAACACCATATATTTT
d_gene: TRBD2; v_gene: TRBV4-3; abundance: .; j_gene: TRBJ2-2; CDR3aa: CASSRGTTTGELFF; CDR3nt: TGCGCCAGCAGCCGCGGGACTACAACCGGGGAGCTGTTTTTT
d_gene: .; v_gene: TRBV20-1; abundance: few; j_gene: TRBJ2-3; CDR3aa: CSASPRGGTDTQYF; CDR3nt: TGCAGTGCTAGCCCCAGGGGTGGAACAGATACGCAGTATTTT
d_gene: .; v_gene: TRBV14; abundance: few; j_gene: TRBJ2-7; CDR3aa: CASSQDSGVYEQYF; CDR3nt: TGTGCCAGCAGCCAAGATTCCGGGGTCTACGAGCAGTACTTC
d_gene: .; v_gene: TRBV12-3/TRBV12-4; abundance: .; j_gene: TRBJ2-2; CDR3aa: CASKREGNTGELFF; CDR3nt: TGTGCCAGCAAAAGAGAGGGAAACACCGGGGAGCTGTTTTTT
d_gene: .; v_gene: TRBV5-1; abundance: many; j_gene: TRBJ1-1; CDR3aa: CASSYFTENTEAFF; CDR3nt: TGCGCCAGCAGCTACTTCACAGAGAACACTGAAGCTTTCTTT
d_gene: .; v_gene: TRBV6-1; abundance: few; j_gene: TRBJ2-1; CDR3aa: CASSLTDPSYNEQFF; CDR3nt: TGTGCCAGCAGCTTGACAGATCCTTCCTACAATGAGCAGTTCTTC
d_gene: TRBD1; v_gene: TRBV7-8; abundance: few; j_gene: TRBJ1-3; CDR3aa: CASSLGRDSATRNTIYF; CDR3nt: TGTGCCAGCAGCTTGGGGAGGGACAGTGCTACTCGAAACACCATATATTTT
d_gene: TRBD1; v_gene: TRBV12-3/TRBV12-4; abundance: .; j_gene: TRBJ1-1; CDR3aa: CASTLDRGLEAFF; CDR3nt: TGTGCCAGCACCTTGGACAGGGGACTTGAAGCTTTCTTT
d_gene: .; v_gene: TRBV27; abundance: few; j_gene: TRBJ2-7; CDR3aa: CASSNSAVEYF; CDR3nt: TGTGCCAGTTCGAATAGCGCGGTGGAGTACTTC
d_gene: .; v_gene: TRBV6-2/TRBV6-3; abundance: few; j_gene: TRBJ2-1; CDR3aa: CASSNKVNEQFF; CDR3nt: TGTGCCAGCAGTAACAAAGTTAATGAGCAGTTCTTC
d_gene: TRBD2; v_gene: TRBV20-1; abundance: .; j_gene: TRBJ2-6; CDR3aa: CSATGGGTGANVLTF; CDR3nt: TGCAGTGCTACCGGCGGGGGGACTGGGGCCAACGTCCTGACTTTC
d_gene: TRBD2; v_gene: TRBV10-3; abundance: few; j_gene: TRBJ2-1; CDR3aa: CAISEPGTSGRPARSYNEQFF; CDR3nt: TGTGCCATCAGTGAGCCCGGGACTAGCGGGAGACCGGCCCGCTCCTACAATGAGCAGTTCTTC
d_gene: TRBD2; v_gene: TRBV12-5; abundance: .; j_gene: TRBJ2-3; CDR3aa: CASGLAGTSGFTDTQYF; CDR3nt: TGTGCTAGTGGTTTGGCCGGGACTAGCGGTTTCACAGATACGCAGTATTTT
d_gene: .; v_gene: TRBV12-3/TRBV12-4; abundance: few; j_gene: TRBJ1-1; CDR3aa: CASSLYRTENTEAFF; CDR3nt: TGTGCCAGCAGTTTATATAGGACCGAGAACACTGAAGCTTTCTTT
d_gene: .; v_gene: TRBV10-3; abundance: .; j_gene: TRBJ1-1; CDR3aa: CAISEIRKSTEAFF; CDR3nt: TGTGCCATCAGTGAGATTCGGAAAAGTACTGAAGCTTTCTTT
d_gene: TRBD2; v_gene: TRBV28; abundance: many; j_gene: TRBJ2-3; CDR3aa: CASTEASGNTDTQYF; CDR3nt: TGTGCCAGCACGGAGGCTAGCGGGAACACAGATACGCAGTATTTT
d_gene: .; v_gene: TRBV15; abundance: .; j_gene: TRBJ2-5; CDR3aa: CATSRFGGHEEETQYF; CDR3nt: TGTGCCACCAGCAGATTTGGCGGACATGAAGAAGAGACCCAGTACTTC
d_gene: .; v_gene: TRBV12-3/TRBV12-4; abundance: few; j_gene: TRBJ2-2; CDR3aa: CASSRLGANTGELFF; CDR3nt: TGTGCCAGCAGCCGACTCGGGGCGAACACCGGGGAGCTGTTTTTT
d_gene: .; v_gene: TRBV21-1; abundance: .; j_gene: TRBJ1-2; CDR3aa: CASSKTDSSYGYTF; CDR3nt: TGTGCCAGCAGCAAGACAGACAGCAGCTATGGCTACACCTTC
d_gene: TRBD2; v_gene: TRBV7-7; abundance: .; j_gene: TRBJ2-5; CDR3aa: CASSSTESGGLQETQYF; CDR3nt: TGTGCTAGCAGCTCCACGGAAAGCGGGGGCCTCCAAGAGACCCAGTACTTC
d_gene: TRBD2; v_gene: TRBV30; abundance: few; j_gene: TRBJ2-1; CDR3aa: CAWRRGLAGFNEQFF; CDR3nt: TGTGCCTGGAGACGAGGACTAGCGGGGTTCAATGAGCAGTTCTTC
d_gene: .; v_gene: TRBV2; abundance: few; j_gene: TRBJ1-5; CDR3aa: CASSEGVGYSNQPQHF; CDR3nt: TGTGCCAGCAGTGAAGGCGTGGGTTATAGCAATCAGCCCCAGCATTTT
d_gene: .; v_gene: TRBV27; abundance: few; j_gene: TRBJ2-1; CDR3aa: CASSLYPTDNEQFF; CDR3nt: TGTGCCAGCAGTTTATATCCGACAGACAATGAGCAGTTCTTC
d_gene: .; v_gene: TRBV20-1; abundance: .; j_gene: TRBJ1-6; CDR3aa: CSAPLSSYNSPLHF; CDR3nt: TGCAGTGCTCCTCTGAGCTCCTATAATTCACCCCTCCACTTT
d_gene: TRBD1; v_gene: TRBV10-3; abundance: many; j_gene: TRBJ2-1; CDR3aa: CATGGTGYDEQFF; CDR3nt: TGTGCCACCGGCGGGACAGGGTACGATGAGCAGTTCTTC
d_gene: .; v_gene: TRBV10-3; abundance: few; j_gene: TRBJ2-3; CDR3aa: CAISENPPGSGGTDTQYF; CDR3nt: TGTGCCATCAGTGAGAATCCCCCCGGGAGTGGGGGCACAGATACGCAGTATTTT
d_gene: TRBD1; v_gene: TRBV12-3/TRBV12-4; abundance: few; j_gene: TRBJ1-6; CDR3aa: CASSGQGSSPLHF; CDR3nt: TGTGCCAGCAGCGGACAGGGGAGTTCACCCCTCCACTTT
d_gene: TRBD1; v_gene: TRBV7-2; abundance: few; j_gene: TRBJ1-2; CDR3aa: CASSRQGSSVYGYTF; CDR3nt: TGTGCCAGCAGCCGACAGGGTTCTTCGGTTTATGGCTACACCTTC
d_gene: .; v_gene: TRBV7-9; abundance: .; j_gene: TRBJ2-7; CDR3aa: CASIGQTSYEQYF; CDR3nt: TGTGCCAGCATCGGACAGACTTCCTACGAGCAGTACTTC
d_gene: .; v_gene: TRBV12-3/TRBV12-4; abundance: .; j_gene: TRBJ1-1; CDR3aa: CASSLVWGSRTEAFF; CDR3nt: TGTGCCAGCAGTCTGGTGTGGGGTTCGAGAACTGAAGCTTTCTTT
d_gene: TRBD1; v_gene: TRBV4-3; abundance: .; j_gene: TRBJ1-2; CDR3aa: CASSQLIGQGSGYTF; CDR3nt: TGCGCCAGCAGCCAATTAATCGGACAGGGGAGTGGCTACACCTTC
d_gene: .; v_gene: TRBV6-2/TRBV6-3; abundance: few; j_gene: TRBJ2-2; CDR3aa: CASGKGGFTGELFF; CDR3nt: TGTGCCAGCGGAAAAGGAGGGTTCACCGGGGAGCTGTTTTTT
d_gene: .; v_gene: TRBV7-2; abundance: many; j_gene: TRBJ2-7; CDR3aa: CASSLAGQKGNYEQYF; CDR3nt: TGTGCCAGCAGCTTAGCGGGCCAGAAAGGGAACTACGAGCAGTACTTC